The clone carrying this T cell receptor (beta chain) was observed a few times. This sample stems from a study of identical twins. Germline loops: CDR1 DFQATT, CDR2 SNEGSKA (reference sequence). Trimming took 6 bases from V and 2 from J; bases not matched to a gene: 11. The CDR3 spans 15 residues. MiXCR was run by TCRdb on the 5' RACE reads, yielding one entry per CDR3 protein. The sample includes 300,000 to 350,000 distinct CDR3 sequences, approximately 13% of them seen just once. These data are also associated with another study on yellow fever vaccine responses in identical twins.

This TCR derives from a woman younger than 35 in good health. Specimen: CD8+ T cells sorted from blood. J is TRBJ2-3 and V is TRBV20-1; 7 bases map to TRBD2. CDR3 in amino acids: CSAPGGDHHTDTQYF. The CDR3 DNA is TGCAGTGCCCCTGGGGGGGATCACCACACAGATACGCAGTATTTT.